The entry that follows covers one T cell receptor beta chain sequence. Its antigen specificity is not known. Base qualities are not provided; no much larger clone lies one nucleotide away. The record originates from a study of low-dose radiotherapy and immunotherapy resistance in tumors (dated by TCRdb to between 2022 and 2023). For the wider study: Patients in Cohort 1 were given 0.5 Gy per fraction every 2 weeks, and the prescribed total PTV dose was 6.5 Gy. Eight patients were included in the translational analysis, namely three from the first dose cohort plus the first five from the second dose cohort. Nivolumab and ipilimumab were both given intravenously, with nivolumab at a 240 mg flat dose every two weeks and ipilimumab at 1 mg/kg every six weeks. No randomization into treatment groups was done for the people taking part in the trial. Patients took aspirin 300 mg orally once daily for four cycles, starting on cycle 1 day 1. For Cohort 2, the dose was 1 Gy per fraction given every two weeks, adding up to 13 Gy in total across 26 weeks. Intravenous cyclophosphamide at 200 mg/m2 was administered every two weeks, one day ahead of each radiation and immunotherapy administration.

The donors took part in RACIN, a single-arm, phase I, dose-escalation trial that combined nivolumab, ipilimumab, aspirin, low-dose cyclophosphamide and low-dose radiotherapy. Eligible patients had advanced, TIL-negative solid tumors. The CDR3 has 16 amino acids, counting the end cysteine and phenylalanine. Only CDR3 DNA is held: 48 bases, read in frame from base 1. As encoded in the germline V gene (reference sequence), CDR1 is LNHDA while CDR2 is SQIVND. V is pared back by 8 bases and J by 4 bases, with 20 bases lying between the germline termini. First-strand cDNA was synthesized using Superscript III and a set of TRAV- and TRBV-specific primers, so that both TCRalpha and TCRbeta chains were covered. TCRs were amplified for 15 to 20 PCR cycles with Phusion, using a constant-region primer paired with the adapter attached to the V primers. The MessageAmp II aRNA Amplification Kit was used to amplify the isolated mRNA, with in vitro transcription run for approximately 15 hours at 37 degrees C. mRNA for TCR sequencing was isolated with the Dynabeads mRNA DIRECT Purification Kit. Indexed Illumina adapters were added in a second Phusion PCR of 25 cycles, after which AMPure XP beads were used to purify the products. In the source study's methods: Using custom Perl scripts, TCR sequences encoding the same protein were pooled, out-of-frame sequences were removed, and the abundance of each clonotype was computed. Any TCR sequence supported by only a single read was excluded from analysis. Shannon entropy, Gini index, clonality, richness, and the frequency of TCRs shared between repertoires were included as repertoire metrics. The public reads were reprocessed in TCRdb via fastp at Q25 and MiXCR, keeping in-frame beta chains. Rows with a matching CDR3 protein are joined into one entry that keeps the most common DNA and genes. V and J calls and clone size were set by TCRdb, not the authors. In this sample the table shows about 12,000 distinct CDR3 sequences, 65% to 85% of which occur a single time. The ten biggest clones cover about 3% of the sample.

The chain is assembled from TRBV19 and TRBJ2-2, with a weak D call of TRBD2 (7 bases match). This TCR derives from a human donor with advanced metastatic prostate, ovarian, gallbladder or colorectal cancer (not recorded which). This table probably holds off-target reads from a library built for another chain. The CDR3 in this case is CASFPWGGGITGELFF. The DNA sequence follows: TGTGCCAGTTTCCCGTGGGGGGGGGGCATCACCGGGGAGCTGTTTTTT.